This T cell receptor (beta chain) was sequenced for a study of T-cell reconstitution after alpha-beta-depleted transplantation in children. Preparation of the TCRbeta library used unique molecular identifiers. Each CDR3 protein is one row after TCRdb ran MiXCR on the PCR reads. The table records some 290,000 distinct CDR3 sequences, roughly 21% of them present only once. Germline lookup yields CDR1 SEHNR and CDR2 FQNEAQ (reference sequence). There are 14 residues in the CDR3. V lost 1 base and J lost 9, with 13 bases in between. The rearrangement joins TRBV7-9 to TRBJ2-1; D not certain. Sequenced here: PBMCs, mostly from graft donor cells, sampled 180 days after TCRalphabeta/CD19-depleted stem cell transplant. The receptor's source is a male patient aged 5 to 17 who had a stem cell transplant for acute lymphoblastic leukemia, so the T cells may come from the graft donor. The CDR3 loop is CASSLESNIIEQFF. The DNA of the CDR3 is TGTGCCAGCAGCTTAGAGTCCAATATTATTGAGCAGTTCTTC.